This paragraph reports one TCR beta chain. Germline trimming cut 0 bases from V and 6 bases from J; bases unmatched to any gene: 11. The length of the CDR3 is 17 residues. The germline V gene encodes CDR1 SGHRS and CDR2 YFSETQ. Profiling relied on immunoSEQ multiplex PCR, and the TCRdb table lists in-frame clones only, not all of them. Here the sample spans approximately 73,000 clones, 90% to 95% being singletons. This sample stems from a study of technical replicates of blood from a handful of donors. The clonotype originates from a human donor in good health. Sequenced sample: T cells isolated from PBMCs. The rearrangement links TRBV5-1 to TRBJ2-2; 7 bases fit TRBD1. This chain's CDR3 is CASSLVATGIGAGELFF. The CDR3 bases are TGCGCCAGCAGCTTGGTGGCGACAGGGATTGGCGCCGGGGAGCTGTTTTTT.